The present T cell receptor (beta chain) was sequenced within a study of metastatic and nonmetastatic thyroid tumors. Study-level background: Repertoire data that came from the blood and tumor or nodule tissue of malignant and benign thyroid patients were compared.

No treatment had been given to any patient before thyroid surgery. The V end lost 5 bases, the J end lost 2 bases, and 12 bases lay between the germline ends. The CDR3 is 14 residues long. Germline V lookup: CDR1 MNHNS, CDR2 SASEGT. Overall study findings and caveats: Malignant thyroid tumors reportedly exceeded benign nodules significantly in TCR beta diversity, with the difference appearing in blood and tumor.

This clone was observed many times. Its antigen is unidentified. In the authors' methods: Clinicopathological groups supplied CDR3 differences that were used to build a distant-metastasis classifier for papillary thyroid cancer. MiXCR was used by TCRdb to re-call the PCR reads. These V and J calls rely on TCRdb rather than the paper's analysis. Counted here are roughly 30,000 clones, about 18% occurring once; the ten biggest clones make up about 11%. Sequenced material: blood. The V gene is TRBV6-1, the J gene TRBJ2-5, with D tentatively TRBD1 (6 bases). This sequence originates from a female donor with papillary thyroid cancer or a benign thyroid nodule (not recorded which). Some clones in this sample may be carry-over from other donors' samples. The CDR3 is CASSTGQGQETQYF. CDR3 sequence (DNA): TGTGCCAGCAGTACGGGACAAGGGCAAGAGACCCAGTACTTC.